The rows below give T cell receptor beta chains drawn from one sample of a study of blood T cell repertoires in COVID-19. Method: immunoSEQ multiplex PCR; TCRdb's copy keeps in-frame clones and lacks some. Of roughly 130,000 clones detected, around 87% appear once; the ten largest clones hold approximately 4%. The sequenced sample consisted of peripheral blood. The receptor set was obtained from a woman in her sixties or seventies with acute or convalescent COVID-19. The CDR3 runs from the conserved cysteine through the conserved F or W. The order of the fields is J gene, D gene, clone size, V gene, CDR3 DNA, CDR3 protein. D genes are given only for firm matches. Size tells how often a clone was seen (once, few, many) or the class of an expanded clone, and some rows leave it out.

TRBJ2-2,TRBD1,-,TRBV11-2,TGTGCCAGCAGCTTAGTTACAGGGGGAACCGGGGAGCTGTTTTTT,CASSLVTGGTGELFF
TRBJ2-5,TRBD1,once,TRBV25-1,TGTGCCAGCAGGCCTGACAGGGACCTCCTTGAGACCCAGTACTTC,CASRPDRDLLETQYF
TRBJ2-1,TRBD2,-,TRBV30,TGTGCCTGGGGTCTAGCGGGGGCCTACAATGAGCAGTTCTTC,CAWGLAGAYNEQFF
TRBJ1-5,-,-,TRBV6-5,TGTGCCAGCAGTTCTAGACAGGTTGGAAAGCCCCAGCATTTT,CASSSRQVGKPQHF
TRBJ1-2,-,once,TRBV12-3/TRBV12-4,TGTGCCAGCACCTCGTTAGGAGGTCATGGCTACACCTTC,CASTSLGGHGYTF
TRBJ1-3,-,-,TRBV6-5,TGTGCCAGCAGGCCATGGACAGTGGCCAACACCATATATTTT,CASRPWTVANTIYF
TRBJ2-3,TRBD2,-,TRBV27,TGTGCCAGCATTCTTAGCGGGAGGGGCACAGATACGCAGTATTTT,CASILSGRGTDTQYF
TRBJ1-2,-,-,TRBV25-1,TGTGCCAGCAGAGGGGAACTTAACTATGGCTACACCTTC,CASRGELNYGYTF
TRBJ2-7,TRBD2,-,TRBV19,TGTGCCAGTAGTAGGGGACTACTTACCTACGAGCAGTACTTC,CASSRGLLTYEQYF
TRBJ2-1,TRBD2,-,TRBV4-2,TGTGCCAGCAGCCAAGAGGGACTAGCGGGCGATGAGCAGTTCTTC,CASSQEGLAGDEQFF
TRBJ1-1,-,-,TRBV5-4,TGTGCCAGCAGCTTACCACTACAGGGGAACACTGAAGCTTTCTTT,CASSLPLQGNTEAFF
TRBJ1-1,-,-,TRBV30,TGTGCCTGGAGTGTCTTTGGGTCGGGGAACACTGAAGCTTTCTTT,CAWSVFGSGNTEAFF
TRBJ1-5,TRBD1,-,TRBV5-5,TGTGCCAGCAGCGGTGCGACAGGGACTAATCAGCCCCAGCATTTT,CASSGATGTNQPQHF